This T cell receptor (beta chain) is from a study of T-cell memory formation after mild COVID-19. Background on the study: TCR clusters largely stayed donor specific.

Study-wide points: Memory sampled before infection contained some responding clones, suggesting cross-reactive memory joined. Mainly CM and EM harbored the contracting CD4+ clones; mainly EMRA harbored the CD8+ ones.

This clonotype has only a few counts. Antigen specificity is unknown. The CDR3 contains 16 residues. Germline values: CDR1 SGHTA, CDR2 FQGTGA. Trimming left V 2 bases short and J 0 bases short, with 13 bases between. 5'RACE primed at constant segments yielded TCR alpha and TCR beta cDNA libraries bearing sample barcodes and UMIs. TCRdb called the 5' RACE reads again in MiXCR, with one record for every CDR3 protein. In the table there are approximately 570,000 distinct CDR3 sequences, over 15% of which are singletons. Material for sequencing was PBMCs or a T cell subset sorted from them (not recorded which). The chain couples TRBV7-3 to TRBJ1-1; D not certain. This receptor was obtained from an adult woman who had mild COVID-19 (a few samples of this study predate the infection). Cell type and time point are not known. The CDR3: CASSLEEPGVNTEAFF. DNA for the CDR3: TGTGCCAGCAGCTTAGAAGAGCCCGGGGTGAACACTGAAGCTTTCTTT.